This passage covers 6 T cell receptor beta chains from one sample sequenced in a study of shared clonotypes between healthy human individuals. Clones were sequenced by immunoSEQ multiplex PCR, and TCRdb holds only the in-frame ones, with some missing. The sample lists some 1.4 million clones; about 96% were seen once. The material sequenced was naive CD4+ T cells sorted from blood. Subset reported: CD45RA+ positively selected. All receptors come from a man aged 25-45 years in good health.

CDR3 sequence: CASSLLSHYGYTF. The CDR3 nucleotides are TGTGCCAGCAGCTTATTGAGTCACTATGGCTACACCTTC. V is TRBV11-2 and J is TRBJ1-2; D is undetermined. V was shortened by 2 bases and J by 3 bases, with 7 bases between the two germline ends. CDR1 and CDR2 (germline): SGHAT, FQNNGV. CDR3 length: 13 amino acids.

The V and J genes are TRBV5-1 and TRBJ2-7; TRBD1 matches 7 bases. Trimming took 4 bases from V and 3 from J; bases not matched to a gene: 7. The CDR3 has 14 amino acids. Germline V gives CDR1 SGHRS, CDR2 YFSETQ. Here the CDR3 reads CASSPGQAIYEQYF. In DNA, the CDR3 is TGCGCCAGCAGCCCCGGACAGGCAATCTACGAGCAGTACTTC.

The V and J genes are TRBV18 and TRBJ2-3; 8 bases agree with TRBD2. V shed 2 bases and J 2 bases; nucleotides not matched to a gene: 3. Germline CDR1 KGHSH, CDR2 LQKENI. The CDR3 has 15 residues. CDR3 amino acids: CASSPSGGATDTQYF. The CDR3 DNA reads as TGTGCCAGCTCACCAAGCGGGGGAGCCACAGATACGCAGTATTTT.

The rearrangement uses TRBV11-3 and TRBJ2-3; TRBD2 aligns across 13 bases. CDR3 length: 17 residues. J was trimmed by 7 bases and V by 9 bases; bases with no gene match: 16. Germline CDR1 is SGHNT and CDR2 is YENEEA. CDR3 in DNA: TGTGCCAGTGGGGATGATGAGGGACTAGCGGGATCCCATACGCAGTATTTT. Translating it yields CASGDDEGLAGSHTQYF. The full variable domain, rest sourced from reference TRBV11-3 and TRBJ2-3, is EAGVVQSPRYKIIEKKQPVAFWCNPISGHNTLYWYLQNLGQGPELLIRYENEEAVDDSQLPKDRFSAERLKGVDSTLKIQPAELGDSAVYLCASGDDEGLAGSHTQYFGPGTRLTVL.

This chain links TRBV9 with TRBJ2-1; no reliable D call. Trimming took off 0 bases at V and 7 bases at J, with 14 bases between the two ends. The V gene's germline CDR1 is SGDLS and CDR2 YYNGEE. There are 15 residues in the CDR3. The CDR3 bases are TGTGCCAGCAGCGTAGCTGACTCCCGCAGGAATGAGCAGTTCTTC. This encodes CASSVADSRRNEQFF.

The chain joins TRBV11-3 to TRBJ2-7, with 10 positions matching TRBD2. The CDR3 is 13 amino acids. CDR1 SGHNT and CDR2 YENEEA come from the germline V gene. The trim removed 6 bases at V and 5 bases at J, leaving 4 bases unmatched. This CDR3 reads CASSLAGADEQYF. The CDR3 DNA reads TGTGCCAGCAGTCTAGCGGGGGCCGACGAGCAGTACTTC. The full variable domain, in which reference TRBV11-3 and TRBJ2-7 provide the parts outside the CDR3, is EAGVVQSPRYKIIEKKQPVAFWCNPISGHNTLYWYLQNLGQGPELLIRYENEEAVDDSQLPKDRFSAERLKGVDSTLKIQPAELGDSAVYLCASSLAGADEQYFGPGTRLTVT.